This T cell receptor (beta chain) was sequenced during a study of shared clonotypes between healthy human individuals. The V gene's germline CDR1 is SGDLS and CDR2 YYNGEE. The CDR3 totals 16 residues. The ends lost 0 bases at V and 7 bases at J; junction bases unmatched: 8. The assay was immunoSEQ multiplex PCR, and TCRdb's table has in-frame clones only and misses some. This sample carries about 2.3 million clones, around 90% of them seen once, and the ten largest clones take 0.37%. The V gene is TRBV9, the J gene TRBJ2-1; 9 bases match TRBD2. The material sequenced was naive CD4+ T cells from PBMCs. The subset denotes: CD45RA+ positively selected. The source is a man aged 18 to 30 in good health. Some clones in this sample may be carry-over from other donors' samples. The CDR3 coding sequence is TGTGCCAGCAGCGTAGAAAGCGGGAGGTTAGTTAATGAGCAGTTCTTC. Translated, it gives CASSVESGRLVNEQFF.